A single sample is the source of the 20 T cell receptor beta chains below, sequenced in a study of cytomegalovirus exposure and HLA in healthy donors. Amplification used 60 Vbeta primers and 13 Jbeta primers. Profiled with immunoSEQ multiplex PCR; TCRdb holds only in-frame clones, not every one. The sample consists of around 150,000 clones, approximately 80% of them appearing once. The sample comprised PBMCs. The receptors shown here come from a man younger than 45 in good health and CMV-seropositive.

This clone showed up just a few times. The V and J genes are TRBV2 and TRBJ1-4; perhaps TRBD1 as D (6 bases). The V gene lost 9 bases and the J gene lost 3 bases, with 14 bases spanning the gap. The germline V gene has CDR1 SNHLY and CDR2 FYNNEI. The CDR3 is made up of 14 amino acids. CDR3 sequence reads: CASTLTGPNEKLFF. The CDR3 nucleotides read TGTGCCAGTACTTTGACAGGCCCTAATGAAAAACTGTTTTTT. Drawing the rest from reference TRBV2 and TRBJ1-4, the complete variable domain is EPEVTQTPSHQVTQMGQEVILRCVPISNHLYFYWYRQILGQKVEFLVSFYNNEISEKSEIFDDQFSVERPDGSNFTLKIRSTKLEDSAMYFCASTLTGPNEKLFFGSGTQLSVL.

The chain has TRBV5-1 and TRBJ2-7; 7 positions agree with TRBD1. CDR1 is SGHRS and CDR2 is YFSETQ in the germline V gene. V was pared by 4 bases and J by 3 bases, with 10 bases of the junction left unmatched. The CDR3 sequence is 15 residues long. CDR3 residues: CASSTGQAAHYEQYF. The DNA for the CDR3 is TGCGCCAGCAGCACAGGACAGGCAGCACACTACGAGCAGTACTTC. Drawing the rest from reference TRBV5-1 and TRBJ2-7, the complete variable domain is KAGVTQTPRYLIKTRGQQVTLSCSPISGHRSVSWYQQTPGQGLQFLFEYFSETQRNKGNFPGRFSGRQFSNSRSEMNVSTLELGDSALYLCASSTGQAAHYEQYFGPGTRLTVT.

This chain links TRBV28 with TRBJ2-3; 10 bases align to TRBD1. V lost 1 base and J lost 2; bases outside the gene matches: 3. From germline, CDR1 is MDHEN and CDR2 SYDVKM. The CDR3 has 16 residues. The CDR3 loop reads CASSLSGTGVTDTQYF. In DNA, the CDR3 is TGTGCCAGCAGTTTATCGGGGACAGGGGTCACAGATACGCAGTATTTT.

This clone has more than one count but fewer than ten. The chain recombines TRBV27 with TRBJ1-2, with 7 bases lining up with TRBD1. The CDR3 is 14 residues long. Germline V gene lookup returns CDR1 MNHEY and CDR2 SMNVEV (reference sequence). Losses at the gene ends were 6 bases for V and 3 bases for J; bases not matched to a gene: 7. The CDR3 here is CASRQGVTDYGYTF. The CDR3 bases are TGTGCCAGCAGGCAGGGGGTCACTGACTATGGCTACACCTTC.

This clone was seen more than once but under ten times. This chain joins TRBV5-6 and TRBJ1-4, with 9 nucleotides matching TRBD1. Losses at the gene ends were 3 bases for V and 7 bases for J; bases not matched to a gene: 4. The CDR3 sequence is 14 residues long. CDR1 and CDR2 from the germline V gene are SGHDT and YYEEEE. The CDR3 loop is CASSSQGAGEKLFF. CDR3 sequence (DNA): TGTGCCAGCAGCTCACAGGGGGCAGGTGAAAAACTGTTTTTT. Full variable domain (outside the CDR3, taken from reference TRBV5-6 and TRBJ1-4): DAGVTQSPTHLIKTRGQQVTLRCSPKSGHDTVSWYQQALGQGPQFIFQYYEEEERQRGNFPDRFSGHQFPNYSSELNVNALLLGDSALYLCASSSQGAGEKLFFGSGTQLSVL.

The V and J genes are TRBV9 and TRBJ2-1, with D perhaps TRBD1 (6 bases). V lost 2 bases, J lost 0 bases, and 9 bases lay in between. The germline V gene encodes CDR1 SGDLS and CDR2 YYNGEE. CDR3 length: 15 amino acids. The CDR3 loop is CASSVDRSSYNEQFF. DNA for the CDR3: TGTGCCAGCAGCGTCGACAGGAGCTCCTACAATGAGCAGTTCTTC.

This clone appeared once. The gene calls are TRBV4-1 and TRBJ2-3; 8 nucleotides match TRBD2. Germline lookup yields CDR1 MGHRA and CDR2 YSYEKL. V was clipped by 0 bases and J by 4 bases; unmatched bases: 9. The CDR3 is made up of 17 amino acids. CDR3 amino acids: CASSQDPGAGGPDTQYF. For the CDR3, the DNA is TGCGCCAGCAGCCAAGATCCCGGGGCGGGGGGACCAGATACGCAGTATTTT.

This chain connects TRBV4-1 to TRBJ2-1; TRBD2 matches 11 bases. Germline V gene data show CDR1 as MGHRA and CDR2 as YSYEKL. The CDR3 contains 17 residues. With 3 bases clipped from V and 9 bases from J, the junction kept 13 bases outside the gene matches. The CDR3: CASSQLDLGLAGGEQFF. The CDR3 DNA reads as TGCGCCAGCAGCCAGTTGGATTTAGGCCTAGCGGGAGGTGAGCAGTTCTTC.

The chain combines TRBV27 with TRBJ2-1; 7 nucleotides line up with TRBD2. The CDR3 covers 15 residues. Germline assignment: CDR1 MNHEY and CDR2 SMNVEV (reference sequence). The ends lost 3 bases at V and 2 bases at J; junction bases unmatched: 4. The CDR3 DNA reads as TGTGCCAGCAGTTTCCAGGCGGGAGCCTACAATGAGCAGTTCTTC. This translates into CASSFQAGAYNEQFF.

DNA for the CDR3: TGTGCCAGCAGCGTCGGGGATACCGGGGAGCTGTTTTTT. Translation gives CASSVGDTGELFF. The chain links TRBV9 to TRBJ2-2, with a possible D match to TRBD2 (5 bases). V gave up 2 bases and J gave up 5 bases, with 7 bases separating them. Germline CDR1 reads SGDLS; CDR2 reads YYNGEE. This CDR3 has 13 residues. The variable domain in full, with the rest retrieved from reference TRBV9 and TRBJ2-2, is DSGVTQTPKHLITATGQRVTLRCSPRSGDLSVYWYQQSLDQGLQFLIQYYNGEERAKGNILERFSAQQFPDLHSELNLSSLELGDSALYFCASSVGDTGELFFGEGSRLTVL.

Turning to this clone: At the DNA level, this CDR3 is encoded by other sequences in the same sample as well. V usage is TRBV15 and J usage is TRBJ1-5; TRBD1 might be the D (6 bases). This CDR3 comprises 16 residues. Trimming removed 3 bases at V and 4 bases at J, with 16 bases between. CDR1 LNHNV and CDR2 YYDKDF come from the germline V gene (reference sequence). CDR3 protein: CATSRGGQGPNQPQHF. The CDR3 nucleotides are TGTGCCACCAGCAGGGGGGGGCAGGGGCCAAATCAGCCCCAGCATTTT. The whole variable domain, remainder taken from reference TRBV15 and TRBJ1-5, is DAMVIQNPRYQVTQFGKPVTLSCSQTLNHNVMYWYQQKSSQAPKLLFHYYDKDFNNEADTPDNFQSRRPNTSFCFLDIRSPGLGDTAMYLCATSRGGQGPNQPQHFGDGTRLSIL.

This CDR3 is CASSLAGSAGGEQFF. The DNA of the CDR3 is TGTGCCAGCAGTTTAGCGGGCTCAGCTGGCGGTGAGCAGTTCTTC. This chain links TRBV28 with TRBJ2-1, with a weak D call TRBD2 (5 bases). Germline V CDR1 and CDR2: MDHEN, SYDVKM. There are 15 residues in the CDR3. V was cut by 2 bases and J by 9 bases, with 17 bases left in between.

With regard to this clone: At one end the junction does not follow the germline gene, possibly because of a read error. Written as DNA, the CDR3 is TGTTCCAGCAGCTTAGTGGTATTGGGGGGAAATCAGCCCCAGCATTTT. Protein sequence: CSSSLVVLGGNQPQHF. The rearrangement uses TRBV7-9 and TRBJ1-5; TRBD1 is a possible D gene (5 bases). This CDR3 region has 16 residues. Germline values: CDR1 SEHNR, CDR2 FQNEAQ (reference sequence).

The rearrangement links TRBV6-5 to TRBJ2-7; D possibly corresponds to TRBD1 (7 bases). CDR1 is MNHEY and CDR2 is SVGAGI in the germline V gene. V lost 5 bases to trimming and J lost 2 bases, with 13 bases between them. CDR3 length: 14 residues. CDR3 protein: CASSKDREAYEQYF. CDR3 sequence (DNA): TGTGCCAGCAGTAAAGACAGGGAGGCCTACGAGCAGTACTTC.

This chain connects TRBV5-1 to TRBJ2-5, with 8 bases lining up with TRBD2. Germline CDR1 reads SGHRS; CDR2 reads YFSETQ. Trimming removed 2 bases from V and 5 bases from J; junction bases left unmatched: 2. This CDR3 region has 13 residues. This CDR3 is CASSFSGKETQYF. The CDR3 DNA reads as TGCGCCAGCAGCTTTAGCGGGAAGGAGACCCAGTACTTC.

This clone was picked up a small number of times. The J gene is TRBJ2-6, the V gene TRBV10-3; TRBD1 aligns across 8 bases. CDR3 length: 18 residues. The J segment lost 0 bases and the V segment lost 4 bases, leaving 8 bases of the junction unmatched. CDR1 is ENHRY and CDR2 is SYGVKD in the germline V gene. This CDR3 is CAISVDRGGSSGANVLTF. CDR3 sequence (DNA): TGTGCCATCAGTGTCGACAGGGGCGGTAGCTCTGGGGCCAACGTCCTGACTTTC.

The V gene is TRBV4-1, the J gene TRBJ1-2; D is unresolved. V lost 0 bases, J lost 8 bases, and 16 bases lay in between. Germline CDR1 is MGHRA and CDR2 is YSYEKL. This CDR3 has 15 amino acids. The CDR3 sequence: CASSQEAGLLFGYTF. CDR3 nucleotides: TGCGCCAGCAGCCAAGAAGCGGGATTGCTATTCGGCTACACCTTC.

CDR3 sequence reads: CASSPSSRENTQYF. CDR3 DNA sequence: TGTGCCAGCAGCCCCTCGTCCCGGGAGAATACGCAGTATTTT. V usage is TRBV5-4 and J usage is TRBJ2-3, with a tentative D call TRBD2 (6 bases). Germline-derived CDR1 and CDR2 are SGHNT and YYREEE (reference sequence). The CDR3 loop spans 14 amino acids. V was clipped by 4 bases and J by 7 bases, with 16 bases between them.

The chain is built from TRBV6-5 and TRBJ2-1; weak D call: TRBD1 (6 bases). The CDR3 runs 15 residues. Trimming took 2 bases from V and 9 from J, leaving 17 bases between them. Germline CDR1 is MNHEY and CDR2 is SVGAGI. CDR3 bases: TGTGCCAGCAGTTACCCCCTGGGGGCAGGGTTTGAGCAGTTCTTC. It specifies CASSYPLGAGFEQFF.

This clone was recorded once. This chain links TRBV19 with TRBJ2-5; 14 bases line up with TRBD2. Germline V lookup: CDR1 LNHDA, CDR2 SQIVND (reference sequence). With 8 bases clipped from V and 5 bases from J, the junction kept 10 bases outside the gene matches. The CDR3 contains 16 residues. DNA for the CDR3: TGTGCCAGTCAGACTAGCGGGAGGGCCCGGTATGAGACCCAGTACTTC. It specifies CASQTSGRARYETQYF. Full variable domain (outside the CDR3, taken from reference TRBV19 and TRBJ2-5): DGGITQSPKYLFRKEGQNVTLSCEQNLNHDAMYWYRQDPGQGLRLIYYSQIVNDFQKGDIAEGYSVSREKKESFPLTVTSAQKNPTAFYLCASQTSGRARYETQYFGPGTRLLVL.